The rows below give T cell receptor beta chains drawn from one sample of a study of T-cell reconstitution after alpha-beta-depleted transplantation in children. From the PCR reads, TCRdb called clonotypes with MiXCR, one entry per CDR3 protein. The sample shows about 580,000 distinct CDR3 sequences, 27% of them seen only once. Material: PBMCs, obtained before TCRalphabeta/CD19-depleted stem cell transplant. The receptor set was obtained from a boy under three years old with Wiskott-Aldrich syndrome, due to receive a stem cell transplant. CDR3s include the opening cysteine and the closing phenylalanine or tryptophan. The D gene is left open where the match is weak. Clone size is given for some rows only: seen once, a few or many times, or a class if the clone is expanded.

clone_size	v_call	j_call	d_call	cdr3_nt	cdr3_aa
.	TRBV5-4	TRBJ2-1	.	TGTGCCAGCAGCTTGAGTTGGAATGAGCAGTTCTTC	CASSLSWNEQFF
.	TRBV5-1	TRBJ2-3	.	TGCGCCAGCAGCTTGAGGTGGGGGGGCACAGATACGCAGTATTTT	CASSLRWGGTDTQYF
few	TRBV5-1	TRBJ2-3	.	TGCGCCAGCAGCTGGTACCAGGGGACTAGCACAGATACGCAGTATTTT	CASSWYQGTSTDTQYF
.	TRBV29-1	TRBJ2-1	.	TGCAGCGTTCCCGGGAGTACAGGCAATGAGCAGTTCTTC	CSVPGSTGNEQFF
.	TRBV5-1	TRBJ2-1	TRBD2	TGCGCCAGCAGCTTGGCTTCTAGCGGGTTTGATGAGCAGTTCTTC	CASSLASSGFDEQFF
.	TRBV10-3	TRBJ2-3	.	TGTGCCATCAGTGACAAGCGCGGGGGCACAGATACGCAGTATTTT	CAISDKRGGTDTQYF
.	TRBV27	TRBJ2-5	TRBD2	TGTGCCAGCAAGGGAACAACCGGGACTAGCGGGAGAAGGGAGACCCAGTACTTC	CASKGTTGTSGRRETQYF
few	TRBV7-3	TRBJ1-5	.	TGTGCCAGCAGCTCGGGTCCCGGGAGGCCCCAGCATTTT	CASSSGPGRPQHF
few	TRBV4-2	TRBJ2-7	TRBD2	TGTGCCAGCAGCCAAGCCCATGGGGCTAGCGGGAGCTACGAGCAGTACTTC	CASSQAHGASGSYEQYF
.	TRBV20-1	TRBJ1-1	.	TGCAGTGCTAGGGCCAATTGGGGGCGGAGGAACACTGAAGCTTTCTTT	CSARANWGRRNTEAFF
few	TRBV20-1	TRBJ1-1	.	TGCAGTGCCTCTTTAGGACTGATGAACACTGAAGCTTTCTTT	CSASLGLMNTEAFF
.	TRBV20-1	TRBJ2-1	TRBD2	TGCAGTGCTAGGGGGCTAGCGGGTACTAACAATGAGCAGTTCTTC	CSARGLAGTNNEQFF
few	TRBV6-5	TRBJ2-7	.	TGTGCCAGCAGTTACTCGGGGGGCCTCCCCTACGAGCAGTACTTC	CASSYSGGLPYEQYF
few	TRBV20-1	TRBJ2-5	TRBD1	TGCAGTGCTATACCGGGACAGGTACAAGAGACCCAGTACTTC	CSAIPGQVQETQYF
few	TRBV5-1	TRBJ2-7	.	TGCGCCAGCAGCTTGTGGGTTGGGACGGCCGCCTACGAGCAGTACTTC	CASSLWVGTAAYEQYF
.	TRBV5-1	TRBJ1-5	.	TGCGCCAGCAGCTTGGAGGTTGGGGATCAGCCCCAGCATTTT	CASSLEVGDQPQHF
.	TRBV5-1	TRBJ2-7	TRBD1	TGCGCCAGCAGCTACCGGGACAGGGGGCGGGACGAGCAGTACTTC	CASSYRDRGRDEQYF
.	TRBV4-1	TRBJ2-7	TRBD1	TGCGCCAGCAGCCAAGACCCCGGGACAGGGACCCGCTTCATCCGCGAGCAGTACTTC	CASSQDPGTGTRFIREQYF
.	TRBV20-1	TRBJ1-1	.	TGCAGTGCTAGAGCGTGGACACGGGTCGTTGAAGCTTTCTTT	CSARAWTRVVEAFF
few	TRBV7-6	TRBJ2-5	TRBD2	TGTGCCAGCAGCTTAATCCCTAGCGGGAGCGGAGAGACCCAGTACTTC	CASSLIPSGSGETQYF
few	TRBV12-3/TRBV12-4	TRBJ1-5	TRBD1	TGTGCCAGCAGTCTTCTGACAGGGGAGGGGGGCAATCAGCCCCAGCATTTT	CASSLLTGEGGNQPQHF
few	TRBV6-5	TRBJ2-3	TRBD2	TGTGCCAGCAGTTACCGAAAGCTAGCGGGAGGGCCCCATACGCAGTATTTT	CASSYRKLAGGPHTQYF
once	TRBV2	TRBJ2-7	TRBD2	TGTGCCAGCAATAATAAGCGGGGCCGTGCCCCCGGAGGGGACGAGCAGTACTTC	CASNNKRGRAPGGDEQYF
few	TRBV5-1	TRBJ2-1	.	TGCGCCAGCAGCTTGGACCCGGGACGAGAGCAGTTCTTC	CASSLDPGREQFF
few	TRBV5-1	TRBJ2-7	.	TGCGCCAGCAGCTTGTCGGGACGTGTTGACTACGAGCAGTACTTC	CASSLSGRVDYEQYF
.	TRBV5-1	TRBJ1-4	.	TGCGCCAGCTCCCGGGTAGGCCTCAATGAAAAACTGTTTTTT	CASSRVGLNEKLFF
.	TRBV7-2	TRBJ2-3	.	TGTGCCAGCAGCTTATCCCTGGTGGGCGGGTGGAGCACAGATACGCAGTATTTT	CASSLSLVGGWSTDTQYF
.	TRBV5-6	TRBJ2-1	TRBD2	TGTGCCAGCAGCTTGGAACTAGCGGGAGCCACTGAGCAGTTCTTC	CASSLELAGATEQFF
few	TRBV18	TRBJ1-1	.	TGTGCCAGCTCTCCAGGGGTTGATGTCACTGAAGCTTTCTTT	CASSPGVDVTEAFF
.	TRBV7-3	TRBJ1-1	.	TGTGCCAGCAGCTTAGTTCCGGGCACTGAAGCTTTCTTT	CASSLVPGTEAFF
.	TRBV5-1	TRBJ2-7	.	TGCGCCAGCAGCTTGAAGTCGCGGCTTTTGAGCTCCTACGAGCAGTACTTC	CASSLKSRLLSSYEQYF
.	TRBV3-1	TRBJ2-3	.	TGTGCCAGCGAGAACGCTGCAGATACGCAGTATTTT	CASENAADTQYF
.	TRBV24-1	TRBJ2-1	.	TGTGCCACCTCTAGCGCGTTTAGCTCCTACAATGAGCAGTTCTTC	CATSSAFSSYNEQFF
.	TRBV19	TRBJ2-5	.	TGTGCCAGTAGTACTACGGGCGCTCCGGCAGGGACCCAGTACTTC	CASSTTGAPAGTQYF
.	TRBV29-1	TRBJ1-1	TRBD1	TGCAGCGTCCTCGGACAGGGAAAATTTAGGGCGACTGAAGCTTTCTTT	CSVLGQGKFRATEAFF
few	TRBV5-1	TRBJ2-3	.	TGCGCCAGCAGCTTGCGGAGCCAGGGGTACTCAGATACGCAGTATTTT	CASSLRSQGYSDTQYF
.	TRBV7-7	TRBJ1-1	TRBD1	TGTGCCAGCAGCGAACCTCCGGGACAGCTGAACACTGAAGCTTTCTTT	CASSEPPGQLNTEAFF
.	TRBV28	TRBJ2-4	TRBD2	TGTGCCAGCAGTCGGGGGGTGGGCATAGCCAAAAACATTCAGTACTTC	CASSRGVGIAKNIQYF
.	TRBV20-1	TRBJ1-2	.	TGCAGTGCTAGAGCACAGGGAGAGGGACGTGGCTACACCTTC	CSARAQGEGRGYTF
.	TRBV5-1	TRBJ2-7	.	TGCGCCAGCAGCTTGGCCGGAGGGGAGGACGAGCAGTACTTC	CASSLAGGEDEQYF
few	TRBV6-1	TRBJ1-2	.	TGTGCCACCCAAAGATACGGGGATTCTAACTATGGCTACACCTTC	CATQRYGDSNYGYTF
few	TRBV15	TRBJ2-5	TRBD2	TGTGCCACCAGCCGAGGACTAGCGGGCCCCCAAGAGACCCAGTACTTC	CATSRGLAGPQETQYF
few	TRBV20-1	TRBJ1-5	.	TGCAGTGCTAGTGGACAAACCTATAGCAATCAGCCCCAGCATTTT	CSASGQTYSNQPQHF
.	TRBV28	TRBJ2-7	.	TGTGCCAGCCCGCCTGGGGACCCTGGGAACGAGCAGTACTTC	CASPPGDPGNEQYF
.	TRBV5-1	TRBJ1-1	.	TGCGCCAGCAGCCCGAAACAGATCAAGGGGACTGAAGCTTTCTTT	CASSPKQIKGTEAFF
.	TRBV20-1	TRBJ1-5	TRBD1	TGCAGTGCGGGACAGGGCCGGGATCAGCCCCAGCATTTT	CSAGQGRDQPQHF
.	TRBV5-1	TRBJ2-2	.	TGCGCCAGCAGCCGTTCCACACTTACCGGGGAGCTGTTTTTT	CASSRSTLTGELFF
.	TRBV10-3	TRBJ2-1	TRBD2	TGTGCCAGCTCGGGACTAGATTACAATGAGCAGTTCTTC	CASSGLDYNEQFF
few	TRBV10-3	TRBJ1-6	.	TGTGCCATCAGCTCCGGCTCCCTGTGGAATTCACCCCTCCACTTT	CAISSGSLWNSPLHF
few	TRBV27	TRBJ2-7	.	TGTGCCAGCAGTCCGCCGACTGGGATCGAAGAGCAGTACTTC	CASSPPTGIEEQYF
.	TRBV12-3/TRBV12-4	TRBJ1-5	.	TGTGCCAGCAGTTTCCGGTACAATCAGCCCCAGCATTTT	CASSFRYNQPQHF